Shown below are 22 T cell receptor beta chains from a single sample sequenced in a study of control samples from healthy donors and cancer patients. Data came from immunoSEQ multiplex PCR; TCRdb stores just in-frame clones and leaves some out. This table holds 75,000 to 100,000 clones, just over 85% found once. The sequencing sample was made of blood. The receptors shown here come from a man aged 25-40 years in good health.

The chain links TRBV12-3 or TRBV12-4 to TRBJ1-5; D not certain. V lost 3 bases to trimming and J lost 6 bases, with 6 bases between them. There are 12 residues in the CDR3. CDR3 sequence: CASSFSFQPQHF. CDR3 sequence (DNA): TGTGCCAGCAGTTTTAGTTTTCAGCCCCAGCATTTT.

The chain has TRBV7-2 and TRBJ2-5; possible D gene TRBD2, 6 bases. Germline V gene lookup returns CDR1 SGHTA and CDR2 FQGNSA. Trimming took off 5 bases at V and 4 bases at J, with 14 bases between the two ends. This CDR3 is 14 amino acids long. The CDR3 is CASSPPMGGETQYF. CDR3 coding DNA: TGTGCCAGCAGCCCCCCAATGGGGGGAGAGACCCAGTACTTC.

The chain is built from TRBV6-1 and TRBJ2-7, with D uncertain. The CDR3 spans 14 residues. Between the trimmed V and J ends, which lost 3 bases and 5 bases, there was a span of 14 bases. Germline V CDR1 and CDR2: MNHNS, SASEGT. The CDR3, as DNA: TGTGCCAGCAGTGAGGCCCACCCTGAGGACGAGCAGTACTTC. Its protein product is CASSEAHPEDEQYF.

The sample holds a few counts of this clone. J is TRBJ2-2 and V is TRBV7-2, with D perhaps assigned TRBD1 or TRBD2 (6 bases each). This CDR3 is 15 amino acids long. Germline-derived CDR1 and CDR2 are SGHTA and FQGNSA. V lost 7 bases, J lost 0 bases, and 12 bases lay in between. The CDR3 sequence is CASKSGGANTGELFF. In DNA form, the CDR3 reads TGTGCCAGCAAATCCGGGGGCGCGAACACCGGGGAGCTGTTTTTT.

The gene calls are TRBV7-9 and TRBJ1-2; no clear D. The germline V and J ends were trimmed by 4 bases and 0 bases, with 12 bases remaining between them. From germline, CDR1 is SEHNR and CDR2 FQNEAQ (reference sequence). The CDR3 runs 15 residues. The CDR3 bases are TGTGCCAGCAGCTCTACGATGGGGACTAACTATGGCTACACCTTC. It codes for CASSSTMGTNYGYTF.

The V gene is TRBV19, the J gene TRBJ1-6; D unresolved. Trimming stripped 8 bases from V and 5 bases from J, with 16 bases between. The germline V gene has CDR1 LNHDA and CDR2 SQIVND (reference sequence). The CDR3 consists of 15 residues. The CDR3 is CASRTVGVNNSPLHF. The CDR3 nucleotides read TGTGCCAGTCGGACGGTCGGAGTTAATAATTCACCCCTCCACTTT. Looking up the rest from reference TRBV19 and TRBJ1-6 gives the full variable domain: DGGITQSPKYLFRKEGQNVTLSCEQNLNHDAMYWYRQDPGQGLRLIYYSQIVNDFQKGDIAEGYSVSREKKESFPLTVTSAQKNPTAFYLCASRTVGVNNSPLHFGNGTRLTVT.

The chain has TRBV28 and TRBJ1-1; 8 bases map to TRBD1. The CDR3 extends over 13 amino acids. CDR1 and CDR2 (germline): MDHEN, SYDVKM. After removal of 6 bases from V and 7 bases from J, the junction contained 7 bases not matched to a gene. The CDR3 sequence: CASRATGGGEAFF. Written as DNA, the CDR3 is TGTGCCAGCAGAGCCACAGGGGGGGGTGAAGCTTTCTTT.

As regards this clone: At the DNA level, this CDR3 is encoded by other sequences in the same sample as well. CDR3 DNA: TGTGCCAGCAGTGAAGCCTACGAGCAGTACTTC. Translated: CASSEAYEQYF. The V gene is TRBV6-1, the J gene TRBJ2-7; D remains unclear. The CDR3 is made up of 11 amino acids. The germline V gene encodes CDR1 MNHNS and CDR2 SASEGT. V was clipped by 0 bases and J by 3 bases, with 0 bases between them.

A few counts support this clone. The V and J genes are TRBV30 and TRBJ1-3, with 7 bases identical to TRBD1. The CDR3 sequence is 15 residues long. The junction had 5 bases not matched to a gene; V was cut back by 3 bases and J by 0 bases. The germline V gene encodes CDR1 GTSNPN and CDR2 SVGIG (reference sequence). CDR3 region: CAWRRTGGSGNTIYF. The CDR3, as DNA: TGTGCCTGGAGAAGGACAGGAGGCTCTGGAAACACCATATATTTT.

The chain uses TRBV3-1 (or the pseudogene TRBV3-2) and TRBJ2-7, with 9 bases lining up with TRBD2. The CDR3 runs 16 residues. Germline-derived CDR1 and CDR2 are LGHDT and YNNKEL (reference sequence). V lost 1 base to trimming and J lost 0 bases; unmatched junction nucleotides: 4. The CDR3 reads CASSQAVAGDSYEQYF. CDR3 sequence (DNA): TGTGCCAGCAGCCAAGCAGTAGCGGGGGACTCCTACGAGCAGTACTTC.

The chain is built from TRBV6-5 and TRBJ1-5, with D perhaps TRBD1 (5 bases). The CDR3 consists of 13 residues. V was pared by 8 bases and J by 2 bases, with 10 bases between. Germline V gene data show CDR1 as MNHEY and CDR2 as SVGAGI. CDR3 in amino acids: CASGWGRNQPQHF. The CDR3, as DNA: TGTGCCAGCGGCTGGGGCCGCAATCAGCCCCAGCATTTT.

The J gene is TRBJ1-6, the V gene TRBV7-3, with 7 bases identical to TRBD1. Per the germline V gene, CDR1 is SGHTA and CDR2 is FQGTGA. The CDR3 has 14 amino acids. The J segment lost 6 bases and the V segment lost 2 bases, leaving 1 base of the junction unmatched. The CDR3 is CASSLGTVNSPLHF. In DNA, the CDR3 is TGTGCCAGCAGCTTAGGGACAGTTAATTCACCCCTCCACTTT.

V and J are TRBV2 and TRBJ2-7, with a possible D match to TRBD1 (6 bases). Germline V gives CDR1 SNHLY, CDR2 FYNNEI. V was shortened by 3 bases and J by 6 bases, with 12 bases between the two germline ends. The CDR3 is made up of 13 amino acids. CDR3 nucleotide sequence: TGTGCCAGCAGTGACATGGACAGAGGCGAGCAGTACTTC. Translating it yields CASSDMDRGEQYF.

In this sample, this clone turned up once. The chain's CDR3 is CSASFFAEQYF. CDR3 sequence (DNA): TGCAGTGCTAGTTTTTTCGCGGAGCAGTACTTC. V usage is TRBV20-1 and J usage is TRBJ2-7; D remains ambiguous. The CDR3 extends over 11 amino acids. V gave up 3 bases and J gave up 7 bases, with 10 bases separating them. Germline assignment: CDR1 DFQATT and CDR2 SNEGSKA (reference sequence).

The chain couples TRBV3-1 (or the pseudogene TRBV3-2) to TRBJ2-1, with D unresolved. CDR1 is LGHDT, CDR2 YNNKEL, per germline (reference sequence). The V end lost 0 bases, the J end lost 5 bases, and 11 bases lay between the germline ends. The CDR3 loop spans 15 amino acids. CDR3 protein: CASSQDVARHNEQFF. The CDR3 nucleotides read TGTGCCAGCAGCCAAGATGTGGCTAGACACAATGAGCAGTTCTTC.

The rearrangement joins TRBV7-8 to TRBJ2-7; no reliable D call. Between the trimmed V and J ends, which lost 4 bases and 0 bases, there was a span of 10 bases. Germline V gene sequence: CDR1 SGHVS, CDR2 FQNEAQ. The CDR3 covers 14 residues. The CDR3 region has the DNA TGTGCCAGCAGCTCTTACAGAGCCTCCTACGAGCAGTACTTC. It encodes CASSSYRASYEQYF.

V and J are TRBV2 and TRBJ2-5; no firm D call. Trimming stripped 4 bases from V and 1 base from J, with 13 bases between. CDR1 SNHLY and CDR2 FYNNEI come from the germline V gene. The CDR3 runs 15 residues. CDR3 residues: CASSGFMNIQETQYF. The CDR3 DNA reads TGTGCCAGCAGTGGTTTTATGAATATCCAAGAGACCCAGTACTTC.

The chain has TRBV3-1 (or the pseudogene TRBV3-2) and TRBJ2-7, with no clear D. V lost 1 base and J lost 1, with 5 bases in between. Germline values: CDR1 LGHDT, CDR2 YNNKEL (reference sequence). The CDR3 has 13 residues. The CDR3 here is CASSQVSSYEQYF. The CDR3 bases are TGTGCCAGCAGCCAAGTTAGTTCCTACGAGCAGTACTTC.

V usage is TRBV7-9 and J usage is TRBJ2-5; D unclear. Trimming removed 1 base at V and 9 bases at J, with 27 bases between. This CDR3 is built from 18 residues. Germline values: CDR1 SEHNR, CDR2 FQNEAQ (reference sequence). The CDR3 spells CASSLELYSVRPGWAQYF. CDR3 in DNA: TGTGCCAGCAGCTTAGAGTTGTATTCAGTTCGTCCCGGTTGGGCCCAGTACTTC.

This clone was seen a single time. This chain joins TRBV7-3 and TRBJ1-1, with 8 bases that match TRBD1. After removal of 3 bases from V and 5 bases from J, the junction contained 5 bases not matched to a gene. The CDR3 contains 14 residues. Germline CDR1 and CDR2: SGHTA and FQGTGA. CDR3 protein: CASSFGQGGTEAFF. CDR3 sequence (DNA): TGTGCCAGCAGCTTTGGACAGGGTGGTACTGAAGCTTTCTTT.

This chain links TRBV7-8 with TRBJ1-3, with D uncertain. Germline V gene lookup returns CDR1 SGHVS and CDR2 FQNEAQ. The CDR3 loop spans 14 amino acids. Trimming cost V 4 bases and J 0 bases, with 7 bases left between them. The CDR3 reads CASSSVSSGNTIYF. The CDR3 DNA reads as TGTGCCAGCAGCTCGGTGAGCTCTGGAAACACCATATATTTT.

CDR3 nucleotides: TGTGCCAGCAGCTTATCGGGACAGGTCTTCTACAATGAGCAGTTCTTC. Translation gives CASSLSGQVFYNEQFF. J is TRBJ2-1 and V is TRBV7-3, with 8 bases matching TRBD1. With V trimmed by 2 bases and J by 3 bases, 6 bases remained unmatched. The CDR3 has 16 amino acids. Germline-derived CDR1 and CDR2 are SGHTA and FQGTGA.